These 12 T cell receptor beta chains originate from one sample sequenced in a study of OX40 agonist ivuxolimab in advanced cancers. Sequencing was performed with immunoSEQ multiplex PCR; in TCRdb, only in-frame clones are kept and a portion is missing. The sample consists of about 26,000 clones, around three quarters of them appearing once. Sequencing was performed on CD4+ or CD8+ T cells sorted from blood, taken in a trial of the OX40 agonist ivuxolimab. The receptors were gathered from an adult with an advanced solid tumor such as melanoma, head and neck, liver or kidney cancer.

The chain recombines TRBV18 with TRBJ2-1, with unresolved D. V shed 1 base and J shed 4 bases, with 11 bases lying between them. CDR1 is KGHSH, CDR2 LQKENI, per germline. The CDR3 has 15 residues. CDR3 in amino acids: CASSPLGAEYNEQFF. CDR3 sequence (DNA): TGTGCCAGCTCACCACTGGGCGCGGAGTACAATGAGCAGTTCTTC.

The CDR3 DNA sequence: TGTGCCAGTAGTATCTCCAGGGGAGGGACTGAAGCTTTCTTT. Translation gives CASSISRGGTEAFF. The V and J genes are TRBV19 and TRBJ1-1, with D perhaps matching TRBD1 (6 bases). The CDR3 is made up of 14 amino acids. The germline V and J ends were trimmed by 3 bases and 5 bases, with 13 bases remaining between them. Germline CDR1 and CDR2: LNHDA and SQIVND (reference sequence).

This clone was seen once. CDR3 sequence reads: CASSLTSGGPEETQYF. The CDR3 nucleotides read TGCGCCAGCAGCTTAACTAGCGGGGGCCCTGAAGAGACCCAGTACTTC. The chain carries TRBV5-1 and TRBJ2-5; 11 bases align to TRBD2. The germline V gene has CDR1 SGHRS and CDR2 YFSETQ. Unmatched junction bases numbered 6, after V lost 2 bases and J lost 3 bases. The CDR3 is 16 residues long.

This clone was recorded a few times. This sequence joins TRBV6-5 and TRBJ2-1; TRBD2 matches at 11 bases. The CDR3 spans 15 residues. Looked up from germline, CDR1 is MNHEY and CDR2 is SVGAGI. The trim removed 5 bases at V and 12 bases at J, leaving 12 bases unmatched. The CDR3 nucleotides read TGTGCCAGCAGTACCACTAGCGGGGGCCCCAGGGGGCAGTTCTTC. Amino acid sequence: CASSTTSGGPRGQFF.

The chain links TRBV4-2 to TRBJ1-2, with 9 bases that match TRBD1. V trimming: 1 base; J trimming: 4 bases; junction bases outside the gene matches: 7. The germline V gene has CDR1 LGHNA and CDR2 YNFKEQ. The CDR3 extends over 16 amino acids. For the CDR3, the DNA is TGTGCCAGCAGCCAAGGACAGGGGGGAAGAGGCTATGGCTACACCTTC. Protein: CASSQGQGGRGYGYTF.

This clone occurred a few times. This rearrangement joins TRBV7-2 to TRBJ2-7, with a possible D match to TRBD2 (5 bases). CDR3 size: 15 residues. From germline, CDR1 is SGHTA and CDR2 FQGNSA. V was clipped by 2 bases and J by 5 bases, with 16 bases between them. CDR3 sequence (DNA): TGTGCCAGCAGCTTATTTGAGGGCATCGTCAACGAGCAGTACTTC. Translated, it gives CASSLFEGIVNEQYF.

V gene TRBV5-1 combines with J gene TRBJ2-1; 10 bases are a match to TRBD2. The trim removed 3 bases at V and 8 bases at J, leaving 5 bases unmatched. The CDR3 totals 14 residues. Germline-derived CDR1 and CDR2 are SGHRS and YFSETQ. The CDR3 reads CASSSGLATYEQFF. The CDR3 region has the DNA TGCGCCAGCAGCTCGGGACTAGCGACATATGAGCAGTTCTTC. The full variable domain, completed using reference TRBV5-1 and TRBJ2-1, is KAGVTQTPRYLIKTRGQQVTLSCSPISGHRSVSWYQQTPGQGLQFLFEYFSETQRNKGNFPGRFSGRQFSNSRSEMNVSTLELGDSALYLCASSSGLATYEQFFGPGTRLTVL.

This clone showed up just a few times. This chain connects TRBV5-1 to TRBJ2-4; 10 positions match TRBD1. Germline assignment: CDR1 SGHRS and CDR2 YFSETQ. The CDR3 spans 15 residues. Trimming removed 0 bases from V and 3 bases from J; junction bases left unmatched: 0. CDR3 amino acids: CASSLGTGGKNIQYF. CDR3 bases: TGCGCCAGCAGCTTGGGGACAGGGGGCAAAAACATTCAGTACTTC.

This clone was counted a few times. This chain links TRBV4-2 with TRBJ1-6; D unclear. Trimming removed 0 bases from V and 10 bases from J, with 13 bases in between. CDR3 length: 15 residues. From germline, CDR1 is LGHNA and CDR2 YNFKEQ. The CDR3 region is CASSQDGEPRSPLHF. In DNA form, the CDR3 reads TGTGCCAGCAGCCAAGACGGTGAACCGAGGTCACCCCTCCACTTT.

The chain recombines TRBV27 with TRBJ1-1; 7 nucleotides line up with TRBD1. The junction had 4 bases not matched to a gene; V was cut back by 6 bases and J by 0 bases. Germline V gene sequence: CDR1 MNHEY, CDR2 SMNVEV (reference sequence). This CDR3 has 14 residues. CDR3 sequence (DNA): TGTGCCAGCAGGTTACAGGGGCTGAACACTGAAGCTTTCTTT. It codes for CASRLQGLNTEAFF.

V gene TRBV11-3 combines with J gene TRBJ2-7; TRBD1 agrees at 7 bases. V lost 4 bases and J lost 2; bases outside the gene matches: 8. Germline values: CDR1 SGHNT, CDR2 YENEEA. The CDR3 length is 15 residues. DNA for the CDR3: TGTGCCAGCAGCTCTCGATGGACAGGTACCTACGAGCAGTACTTC. It translates to CASSSRWTGTYEQYF.

This clone was recorded once. V usage is TRBV7-8 and J usage is TRBJ2-7; 7 bases map to TRBD2. V shed 1 base and J 2 bases; nucleotides not matched to a gene: 5. The CDR3 is made up of 15 amino acids. Germline CDR1 reads SGHVS; CDR2 reads FQNEAQ. The CDR3 nucleotides read TGTGCCAGCAGCTTAGATAGCGGGTTAACCTACGAGCAGTACTTC. Protein: CASSLDSGLTYEQYF.